The clone carrying this T cell receptor beta chain was found many times. These data belong to a study of regulatory T cells in long-lasting Graves disease. The sample's time point: newly diagnosed GD, antithyroid drugs for less than 3 months. Preparation of the TCR library used RNA extracted from PBMCs. CDR3-region Arm-PCR and iRepertoire HTBI primers produced the TCR beta libraries. TCRdb reprocessed the multiplex PCR reads via MiXCR and lists one record per CDR3 protein. Of hundreds of thousands of distinct CDR3 sequences listed, 16% were seen once; the top ten hold approximately 20%. Germline V CDR1 and CDR2: SGHTA, FQGTGA. Germline trimming cut 2 bases from V and 8 bases from J; bases unmatched to any gene: 9. CDR3 length: 16 residues. The sample was also reused in another study, on T cells in Graves' hyperthyroidism and ophthalmopathy. As reported in that work: Before onset, by a median of approximately 5.9 months, the model predicted ophthalmopathy.

This chain links TRBV7-3 with TRBJ2-1; 10 bases match TRBD2. The material sequenced was peripheral blood mononuclear cells (PBMCs), taken at new diagnosis, from a patient treated with antithyroid drugs. The receptor was derived from a woman under 40 with Graves disease. In DNA, the CDR3 is TGTGCCAGCAGCTTATCTAGCGGGAGTGTGAAACATGAGCAGTTCTTC. This gives the protein CASSLSSGSVKHEQFF.